Detailed here is one T cell receptor beta chain. Patients in the study, people with chemo-refractory metastatic non-small-cell lung cancer, received focal radiation plus ipilimumab CTLA-4 blockade. The sample belongs to a study of radiotherapy plus CTLA-4 blockade in lung cancer. There are 13 residues in the CDR3. From germline, CDR1 is SGHDT and CDR2 YYEEEE. V gave up 2 bases and J gave up 1 base, with 6 bases separating them. Data came from immunoSEQ multiplex PCR; TCRdb stores just in-frame clones and leaves some out. The sample contains more than 100,000 clones, more than 80% of which appear only once.

This specimen consisted of peripheral blood, obtained from a patient treated with radiotherapy plus ipilimumab. The genes are TRBV5-6 and TRBJ1-1, with D tentatively TRBD1 (5 bases). The receptor comes from a human donor with non-small cell lung cancer that progressed on radiotherapy plus ipilimumab. CDR3 protein: CASSFGQNTEAFF. CDR3 sequence (DNA): TGTGCCAGCAGCTTTGGACAGAACACTGAAGCTTTCTTT.